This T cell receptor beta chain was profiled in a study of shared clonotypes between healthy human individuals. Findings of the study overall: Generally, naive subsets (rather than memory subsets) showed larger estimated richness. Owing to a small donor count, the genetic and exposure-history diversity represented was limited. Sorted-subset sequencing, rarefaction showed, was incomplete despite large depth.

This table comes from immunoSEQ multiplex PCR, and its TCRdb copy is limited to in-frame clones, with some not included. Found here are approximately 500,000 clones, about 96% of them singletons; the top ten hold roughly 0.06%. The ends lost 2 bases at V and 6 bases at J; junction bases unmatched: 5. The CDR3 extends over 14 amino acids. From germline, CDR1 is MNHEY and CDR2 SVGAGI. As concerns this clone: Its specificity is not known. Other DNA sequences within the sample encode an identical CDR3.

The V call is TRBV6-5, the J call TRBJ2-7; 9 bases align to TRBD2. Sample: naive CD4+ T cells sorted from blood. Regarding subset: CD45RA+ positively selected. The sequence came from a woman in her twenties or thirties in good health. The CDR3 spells CASSYAGGPVEQYF. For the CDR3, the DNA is TGTGCCAGCAGTTACGCGGGAGGGCCGGTCGAGCAGTACTTC.